A single sample is the source of the 20 T cell receptor beta chains below, sequenced in a study of cytomegalovirus exposure and HLA in healthy donors. Amplification used 60 Vbeta primers and 13 Jbeta primers. The assay was immunoSEQ multiplex PCR, and TCRdb's table has in-frame clones only and misses some. This sample has 120,000 or so clones, with approximately 79% found just once. Sequencing used PBMCs. The receptors were sampled from a man in his thirties or forties in good health and CMV-seronegative.

This clone was found a few times. CDR3 nucleotides: TGTGCCAGCAGCTCTATCCGGACAGGGGGCTCCTATGGCTACACCTTC. Amino acids: CASSSIRTGGSYGYTF. The V gene is TRBV11-2, the J gene TRBJ1-2, with 11 bases that match TRBD1. Germline trimming cut 4 bases from V and 4 bases from J; bases unmatched to any gene: 8. Germline values: CDR1 SGHAT, CDR2 FQNNGV. The CDR3 is made up of 16 amino acids. The full variable domain, rest sourced from reference TRBV11-2 and TRBJ1-2, is EAGVAQSPRYKIIEKRQSVAFWCNPISGHATLYWYQQILGQGPKLLIQFQNNGVVDDSQLPKDRFSAERLKGVDSTLKIQPAKLEDSAVYLCASSSIRTGGSYGYTFGSGTRLTVV.

The CDR3 region has the DNA TGTGCCAGCACCACGAGAGGGCTATCCCTCCACTTT. Translated, it gives CASTTRGLSLHF. This chain uses TRBV5-6 with TRBJ1-6; D gene ambiguous. CDR1 is SGHDT, CDR2 YYEEEE, per germline. The CDR3 is 12 amino acids. V was trimmed by 6 bases and J by 14 bases, leaving 15 bases between them.

The genes are TRBV28 and TRBJ2-3, with TRBD2 matching over 7 bases. V lost 1 base and J lost 2; bases outside the gene matches: 3. Germline V gene lookup returns CDR1 MDHEN and CDR2 SYDVKM. This CDR3 has 15 residues. The CDR3 region has the DNA TGTGCCAGCAGTTTATTTACTAGCGACACAGATACGCAGTATTTT. Protein: CASSLFTSDTDTQYF.

This clone has only a few counts. The rearrangement links TRBV6-5 to TRBJ1-1, with 7 positions matching TRBD1. The CDR3 runs 13 residues. In germline, CDR1 is MNHEY, CDR2 SVGAGI. The V gene end was trimmed by 6 bases and the J gene end by 11 bases; junction bases not matched to a gene: 12. CDR3 protein: CASRRGQWPGAFF. In DNA, the CDR3 is TGTGCCAGCAGAAGGGGGCAATGGCCCGGGGCTTTCTTT.

This chain joins TRBV18 and TRBJ2-7; 8 bases align to TRBD1. The J segment lost 7 bases and the V segment lost 3 bases, leaving 5 bases of the junction unmatched. The CDR3 has 13 amino acids. Per the germline V gene, CDR1 is KGHSH and CDR2 is LQKENI. The CDR3 loop reads CASSPDRAGEQYF. CDR3 sequence (DNA): TGTGCCAGCTCACCGGACAGGGCGGGTGAGCAGTACTTC. The whole variable domain, remainder taken from reference TRBV18 and TRBJ2-7, is NAGVMQNPRHLVRRRGQEARLRCSPMKGHSHVYWYRQLPEEGLKFMVYLQKENIIDESGMPKERFSAEFPKEGPSILRIQQVVRGDSAAYFCASSPDRAGEQYFGPGTRLTVT.

This clone was seen once. The chain links TRBV27 to TRBJ2-5; D uncertain. This CDR3 has 12 amino acids. V was pared by 10 bases and J by 7 bases, with 16 bases between. In germline, CDR1 is MNHEY, CDR2 SMNVEV (reference sequence). The CDR3, as DNA: TGTGCCACGAGGCAGCACCCTGCGACCCAGTACTTC. Protein product: CATRQHPATQYF.

As DNA, the CDR3 is TGTGCCTGGAGGCCCTGGACAGGGGGCAGGGAGGACACCGGGGAGCTGTTTTTT. Its protein product is CAWRPWTGGREDTGELFF. J is TRBJ2-2 and V is TRBV30, with 11 bases lining up with TRBD1. Germline CDR1 is GTSNPN and CDR2 is SVGIG (reference sequence). V shed 3 bases, J shed 3 bases, and the junction held 12 bases outside the gene matches. The CDR3 extends over 18 amino acids.

CDR3 region: CASSYSRVSGYTF. The CDR3 bases are TGTGCCAGCAGTTATTCGAGGGTTAGTGGCTACACCTTC. This rearrangement joins TRBV6-1 to TRBJ1-2, with D unclear. This CDR3 has 13 residues. CDR1 is MNHNS, CDR2 SASEGT, per germline. Trimming left V 5 bases short and J 7 bases short, with 14 bases between.

This clone occurred a few times. The chain couples TRBV7-2 to TRBJ1-1, with a possible D match to TRBD1 (5 bases). V lost 5 bases and J 6 bases, leaving 16 bases between the germline ends. The germline V gene has CDR1 SGHTA and CDR2 FQGNSA. This CDR3 spans 14 amino acids. The CDR3 spells CASSMTAVFAEAFF. The CDR3 DNA sequence: TGTGCCAGCAGCATGACAGCAGTCTTCGCTGAAGCTTTCTTT.

J is TRBJ1-2 and V is TRBV5-8, with D perhaps TRBD1 (6 bases). V was trimmed by 4 bases and J by 8 bases, leaving 21 bases between them. This CDR3 comprises 15 residues. Germline CDR1 and CDR2: SGHTS and YDEGEE. CDR3 bases: TGTGCCAGCAGCCTGCCGGGACACCTAACGGGCGGCTACACCTTC. Protein product: CASSLPGHLTGGYTF.

The chain employs TRBV18 and TRBJ1-3; D unresolved. In germline, CDR1 is KGHSH, CDR2 LQKENI. The V and J ends lost 1 base and 2 bases respectively, with 15 bases between them. This CDR3 is 17 amino acids long. The CDR3 here is CASSPLPQTLPGNTIYF. CDR3 coding DNA: TGTGCCAGCTCACCACTACCTCAGACTCTACCTGGAAACACCATATATTTT.

J is TRBJ2-7 and V is TRBV15; 9 bases agree with TRBD1. The germline CDR1 and CDR2 sequences are LNHNV and YYDKDF (reference sequence). CDR3 length equals 14 residues. The V and J ends lost 9 bases and 1 base, in that order; junction bases with no gene match: 7. This chain's CDR3 is CATGEGQGSYEQYF. Here the CDR3 DNA reads TGTGCCACAGGGGAAGGACAGGGGTCCTACGAGCAGTACTTC.

This clone was counted a few times. This chain joins TRBV5-5 and TRBJ1-2; no firm D call. V was shortened by 0 bases and J by 4 bases, with 13 bases between the two germline ends. The CDR3 has 15 residues. From germline, CDR1 is SGHKS and CDR2 YYEKEE (reference sequence). The CDR3 bases are TGTGCCAGCAGCTTGGTACCCAGCGAGATCTATGGCTACACCTTC. The encoded protein is CASSLVPSEIYGYTF.

The rearrangement links TRBV2 to TRBJ1-6; a weak D match, TRBD1 (6 bases). Trimming took off 8 bases at V and 6 bases at J, with 14 bases between the two ends. This CDR3 region has 14 residues. Germline CDR1 reads SNHLY; CDR2 reads FYNNEI. Written as DNA, the CDR3 is TGTGCCAGCCGAGGGGCAGGGGCTAATTCACCCCTCCACTTT. The encoded protein is CASRGAGANSPLHF. Complete variable domain (other parts from reference TRBV2 and TRBJ1-6): EPEVTQTPSHQVTQMGQEVILRCVPISNHLYFYWYRQILGQKVEFLVSFYNNEISEKSEIFDDQFSVERPDGSNFTLKIRSTKLEDSAMYFCASRGAGANSPLHFGNGTRLTVT.

CDR3 bases: TGTGCCAGTACTACCCGTGGAGGGCTTGATCAGCCCCAGCATTTT. It specifies CASTTRGGLDQPQHF. V usage is TRBV6-1 and J usage is TRBJ1-5; D is unresolved. Trimming took 9 bases from V and 5 from J, leaving 20 bases between them. From germline, CDR1 is MNHNS and CDR2 SASEGT. There are 15 residues in the CDR3.

V is TRBV21-1 and J is TRBJ2-5; TRBD2 is the table's D call, not checked against the DNA. TRBV21-1 is termed a pseudogene. The CDR3 runs to 12 residues. The CDR3, as DNA: TGTGCCAGTTTCGGATCCGGGGAGACCCAGTACTTC. This codes for CASFGSGETQYF.

The chain carries TRBV5-1 and TRBJ2-2; 8 nucleotides line up with TRBD1. J was trimmed by 7 bases and V by 4 bases; bases with no gene match: 15. CDR1 is SGHRS and CDR2 is YFSETQ in the germline V gene. The CDR3 is 17 residues long. CDR3: CASSADTGGFSSGELFF. The CDR3 nucleotides are TGCGCCAGCAGCGCAGATACAGGGGGTTTTAGTAGCGGGGAGCTGTTTTTT.

This clone was seen only once. The rearrangement joins TRBV20-1 to TRBJ2-5; D is possibly TRBD1 (5 bases). V was cut by 6 bases and J by 5 bases, with 7 bases left in between. The germline gives CDR1 DFQATT, CDR2 SNEGSKA (reference sequence). This CDR3 comprises 10 residues. CDR3 DNA: TGCAGTGCCAGGGTGGAGACCCAGTACTTC. This sequence encodes CSARVETQYF.

The chain combines TRBV13 with TRBJ2-3; the D gene is possibly TRBD1 (6 bases). V was shortened by 3 bases and J by 3 bases, with 10 bases between the two germline ends. The CDR3 totals 14 residues. CDR1 is PRHDT and CDR2 is FYEKMQ in the germline V gene (reference sequence). CDR3 in DNA: TGTGCCAGCAGCTTGGGGGCCGTTACAGATACGCAGTATTTT. Its protein product is CASSLGAVTDTQYF. The full variable domain, rest sourced from reference TRBV13 and TRBJ2-3, is AAGVIQSPRHLIKEKRETATLKCYPIPRHDTVYWYQQGPGQDPQFLISFYEKMQSDKGSIPDRFSAQQFSDYHSELNMSSLELGDSALYFCASSLGAVTDTQYFGPGTRLTVL.

The chain couples TRBV4-1 to TRBJ1-2; D might be TRBD1 (6 bases). Germline lookup yields CDR1 MGHRA and CDR2 YSYEKL. V was trimmed by 2 bases and J by 4 bases, leaving 20 bases between them. The CDR3 loop spans 17 amino acids. CDR3 sequence reads: CASSQRGGGTVSYGYTF. The CDR3, as DNA: TGCGCCAGCAGCCAACGGGGTGGGGGCACGGTCTCCTATGGCTACACCTTC.